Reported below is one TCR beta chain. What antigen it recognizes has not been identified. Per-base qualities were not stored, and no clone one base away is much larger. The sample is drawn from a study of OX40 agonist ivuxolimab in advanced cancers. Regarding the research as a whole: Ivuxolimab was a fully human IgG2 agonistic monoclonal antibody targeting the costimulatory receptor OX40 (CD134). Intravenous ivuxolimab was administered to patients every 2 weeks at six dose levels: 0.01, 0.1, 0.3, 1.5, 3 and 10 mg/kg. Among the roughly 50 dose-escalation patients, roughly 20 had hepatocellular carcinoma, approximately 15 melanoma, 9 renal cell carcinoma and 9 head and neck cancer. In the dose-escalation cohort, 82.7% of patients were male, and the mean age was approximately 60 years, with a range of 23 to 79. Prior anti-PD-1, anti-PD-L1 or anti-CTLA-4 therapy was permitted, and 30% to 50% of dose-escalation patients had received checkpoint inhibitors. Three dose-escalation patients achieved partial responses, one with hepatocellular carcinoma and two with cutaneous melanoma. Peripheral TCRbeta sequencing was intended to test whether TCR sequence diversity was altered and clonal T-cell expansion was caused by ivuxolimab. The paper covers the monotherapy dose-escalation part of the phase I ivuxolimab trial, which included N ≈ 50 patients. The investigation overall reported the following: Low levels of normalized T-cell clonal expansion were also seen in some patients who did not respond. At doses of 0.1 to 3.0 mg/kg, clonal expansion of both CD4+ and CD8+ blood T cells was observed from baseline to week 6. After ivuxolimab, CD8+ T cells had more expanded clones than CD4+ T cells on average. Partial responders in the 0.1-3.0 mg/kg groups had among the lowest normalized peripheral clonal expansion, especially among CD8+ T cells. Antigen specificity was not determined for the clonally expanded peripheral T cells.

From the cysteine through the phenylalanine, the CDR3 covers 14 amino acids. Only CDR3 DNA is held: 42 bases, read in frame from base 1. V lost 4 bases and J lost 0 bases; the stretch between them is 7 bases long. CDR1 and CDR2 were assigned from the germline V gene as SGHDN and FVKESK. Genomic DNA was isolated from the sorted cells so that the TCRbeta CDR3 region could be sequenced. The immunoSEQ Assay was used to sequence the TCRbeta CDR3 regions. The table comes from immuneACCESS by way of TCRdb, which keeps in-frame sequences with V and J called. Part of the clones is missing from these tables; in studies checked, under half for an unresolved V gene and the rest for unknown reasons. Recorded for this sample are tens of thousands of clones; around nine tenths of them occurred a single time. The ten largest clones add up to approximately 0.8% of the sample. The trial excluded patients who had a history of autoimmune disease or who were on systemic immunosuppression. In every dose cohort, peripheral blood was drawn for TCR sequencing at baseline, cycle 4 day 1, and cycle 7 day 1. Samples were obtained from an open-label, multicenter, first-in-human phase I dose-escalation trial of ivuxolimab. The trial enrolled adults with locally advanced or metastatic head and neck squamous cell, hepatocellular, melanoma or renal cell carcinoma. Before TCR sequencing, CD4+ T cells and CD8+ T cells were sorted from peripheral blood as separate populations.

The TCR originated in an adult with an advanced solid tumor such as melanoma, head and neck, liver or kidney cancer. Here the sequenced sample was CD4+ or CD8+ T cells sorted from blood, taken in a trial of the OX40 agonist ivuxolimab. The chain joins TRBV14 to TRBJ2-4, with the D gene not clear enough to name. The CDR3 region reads CASSLAVAKNIQYF. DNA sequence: TGTGCCAGCAGCCTGGCGGTAGCCAAAAACATTCAGTACTTC. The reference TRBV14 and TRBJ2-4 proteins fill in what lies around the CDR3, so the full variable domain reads EAGVTQFPSHSVIEKGQTVTLRCDPISGHDNLYWYRRVMGKEIKFLLHFVKESKQDESGMPNNRFLAERTGGTYSTLKVQPAELEDSGVYFCASSLAVAKNIQYFGAGTRLSVL.